This T cell receptor (beta chain) was observed in a study of T cells after yellow fever vaccination. General study points: Within FACS-sorted repertoires, abundant clonotypes contaminating from the bulk population could be present.

This CDR3 is built from 11 residues. This clonotype turned up a few times. Antigen specificity is unknown. TCRdb called the 5' RACE reads again in MiXCR, with one record for every CDR3 protein. The sample includes hundreds of thousands of distinct CDR3 sequences, approximately 13% seen only once; the top ten take roughly 13%. Material: PBMCs, obtained on the day of the yellow fever booster vaccination. This receptor was taken from a man aged 25 to 45 who received the YFV17D yellow fever vaccine. The rearrangement joins TRBV21-1 to TRBJ2-7; the table's TRBD1 call for D was not verified on the DNA. TRBV21-1 is tagged as a pseudogene. The CDR3 DNA follows: TGTGCCAGCATACGACAGGACGAGCAGTACTTC. Amino acid sequence: CASIRQDEQYF.